These 15 T cell receptor beta chains came from one sample sequenced in a study of shared clonotypes between healthy human individuals. Data came from immunoSEQ multiplex PCR; TCRdb stores just in-frame clones and leaves some out. The repertoire has about 480,000 clones, 79% of them found once; the top ten carry 10% to 15%. The sequenced material came from PBMCs. Receptors originate from a woman aged 40-49 years in good health. Some clones in this sample may be carry-over from other donors' samples.

Points on this clone: The identical CDR3 is also encoded by other nucleotide sequences in the sample. The rearrangement joins TRBV7-2 to TRBJ2-7; 9 bases fit TRBD2. CDR3 length: 15 residues. Germline CDR1 SGHTA, CDR2 FQGNSA. V shed 1 base and J 1 base; nucleotides not matched to a gene: 2. CDR3 in amino acids: CASSLVAGGSYEQYF. The CDR3 DNA follows: TGTGCCAGCAGCTTAGTGGCGGGAGGGTCCTACGAGCAGTACTTC.

The CDR3 DNA reads as TGCGCCAGCAGCTTGGCCCAGCGGGATTACGAGCAGTACTTC. This sequence encodes CASSLAQRDYEQYF. The chain couples TRBV5-1 to TRBJ2-7; 7 positions match TRBD2. The CDR3 totals 14 residues. Germline CDR1 SGHRS, CDR2 YFSETQ. V shed 0 bases, J shed 4 bases, and the junction held 4 bases outside the gene matches.

The gene calls are TRBV19 and TRBJ2-1; TRBD2 matches at 13 bases. The ends lost 5 bases at V and 10 bases at J; junction bases unmatched: 8. Germline lookup yields CDR1 LNHDA and CDR2 SQIVND (reference sequence). The CDR3 is 15 residues long. The CDR3 DNA is TGTGCCAGTAGTGCCCGACTAGCGGGAGGCGGGGAGCAGTTCTTC. Translated: CASSARLAGGGEQFF.

The chain is built from TRBV30 and TRBJ1-4, with TRBD1 matching over 10 bases. CDR1 and CDR2 (germline): GTSNPN, SVGIG (reference sequence). The V gene end was trimmed by 1 base and the J gene end by 8 bases; junction bases not matched to a gene: 10. CDR3 size: 16 residues. In nucleotides, the CDR3 is TGTGCCTGGAGTGGTTATGTCGGGACAGGGGAGGAAAAACTGTTTTTT. It translates to CAWSGYVGTGEEKLFF. Together with reference TRBV30 and TRBJ1-4, the CDR3 gives the full variable domain: SQTIHQWPATLVQPVGSPLSLECTVEGTSNPNLYWYRQAAGRGLQLLFYSVGIGQISSEVPQNLSASRPQDRQFILSSKKLLLSDSGFYLCAWSGYVGTGEEKLFFGSGTQLSVL.

The chain is built from TRBV6-5 and TRBJ1-2; TRBD1 might be the D (6 bases). The germline gives CDR1 MNHEY, CDR2 SVGAGI. The CDR3 is made up of 13 amino acids. The V end was cut by 6 bases, the J end by 5 bases, with 13 bases between. The CDR3 coding sequence is TGTGCCAGCAGCCAGGGGTTGTGGTATGGCTACACCTTC. It encodes CASSQGLWYGYTF.

This sequence joins TRBV30 and TRBJ2-1; D is unclear. Germline loops: CDR1 GTSNPN, CDR2 SVGIG (reference sequence). The CDR3 loop spans 14 amino acids. V gave up 7 bases and J gave up 4 bases, with 17 bases separating them. This CDR3 reads CAYTKTAQYNEQFF. For the CDR3, the DNA is TGTGCCTACACAAAGACGGCACAGTACAATGAGCAGTTCTTC.

CDR3 in amino acids: CASSWAASGNTIYF. The CDR3 coding sequence is TGTGCCAGCAGCTGGGCAGCCTCTGGAAACACCATATATTTT. This sequence joins TRBV5-8 and TRBJ1-3; D unclear. Germline CDR1 and CDR2: SGHTS and YDEGEE. Trimming took 3 bases from V and 0 from J, leaving 7 bases between them. The CDR3 spans 14 residues.

This chain connects TRBV6-6 to TRBJ2-3; 7 bases align to TRBD1. Germline trimming cut 5 bases from V and 4 bases from J; bases unmatched to any gene: 3. Per the germline V gene, CDR1 is MNHNY and CDR2 is SVGAGI (reference sequence). The CDR3 is 13 residues long. The CDR3 nucleotides are TGTGCCAGCAGTCAGCAGGGGGCAGATACGCAGTATTTT. Translating gives CASSQQGADTQYF.

This clone appeared once. The genes are TRBV2 and TRBJ2-5; the match to TRBD1 covers 8 bases. V was pared by 8 bases and J by 5 bases, with 7 bases of the junction left unmatched. The CDR3 is 13 residues long. Germline V gene data show CDR1 as SNHLY and CDR2 as FYNNEI. CDR3 coding DNA: TGTGCCAGCGTGACAGGGGCGGTGGAGACCCAGTACTTC. Residues: CASVTGAVETQYF.

The chain uses TRBV7-2 and TRBJ2-1, with TRBD2 identical over 15 bases. The germline V gene encodes CDR1 SGHTA and CDR2 FQGNSA. V was clipped by 5 bases and J by 10 bases; unmatched bases: 3. There are 14 residues in the CDR3. CDR3 DNA sequence: TGTGCCAGCAGCCAGGGACTAGCGGGGGGAGAGCAGTTCTTC. This codes for CASSQGLAGGEQFF. The full variable domain, completed using reference TRBV7-2 and TRBJ2-1, is GAGVSQSPSNKVTEKGKDVELRCDPISGHTALYWYRQSLGQGLEFLIYFQGNSAPDKSGLPSDRFSAERTGGSVSTLTIQRTQQEDSAVYLCASSQGLAGGEQFFGPGTRLTVL.

V and J are TRBV13 and TRBJ2-5; 7 nucleotides line up with TRBD1. The CDR3 loop spans 15 amino acids. The V and J ends lost 1 base and 1 base, in that order; junction bases with no gene match: 3. Germline assignment: CDR1 PRHDT and CDR2 FYEKMQ (reference sequence). CDR3: CASSLVSGGQETQYF. In nucleotides, the CDR3 is TGTGCCAGCAGCTTAGTGTCAGGGGGCCAAGAGACCCAGTACTTC.

The chain employs TRBV5-1 and TRBJ2-1; TRBD1 or TRBD2 may be the D gene (5 bases each). Germline loops: CDR1 SGHRS, CDR2 YFSETQ. V dropped 0 bases and J dropped 4 bases, with 14 bases sitting between them. The CDR3 sequence is 16 residues long. This CDR3 reads CASSLVTGPAYNEQFF. CDR3 DNA: TGCGCCAGCAGCTTGGTGACGGGACCGGCTTACAATGAGCAGTTCTTC.

This clone was counted at least ten times. The gene calls are TRBV6-1 and TRBJ2-2, with D unresolved. Germline CDR1 is MNHNS and CDR2 is SASEGT. V dropped 2 bases and J dropped 1 base, with 8 bases sitting between them. The CDR3 loop spans 15 amino acids. The CDR3 coding sequence is TGTGCCAGCAGTGAAAGGCCAGGGAACACCGGGGAGCTGTTTTTT. This codes for CASSERPGNTGELFF.

This chain links TRBV27 with TRBJ2-7; 8 positions match TRBD2. The trim removed 8 bases at V and 6 bases at J, leaving 12 bases unmatched. Germline values: CDR1 MNHEY, CDR2 SMNVEV (reference sequence). This CDR3 region has 14 residues. CDR3 nucleotide sequence: TGTGCCAGCGGTTGGGGACTAGGGTCTCCCGAGCAGTACTTC. Its translation: CASGWGLGSPEQYF.

The chain carries TRBV19 and TRBJ2-5; D is possibly TRBD1 (6 bases). Between the trimmed V and J ends, which lost 6 bases and 1 base, there was a span of 9 bases. This CDR3 is 13 amino acids long. Germline CDR1 LNHDA, CDR2 SQIVND (reference sequence). CDR3 sequence (DNA): TGTGCCAGTAGGGCGACAGGCCAAGAGACCCAGTACTTC. Translated: CASRATGQETQYF.